The 25 T cell receptor beta chains below were found in one sample sequenced in a study of long-term antiretroviral therapy in people with HIV. Sequencing relied on immunoSEQ assay v3.0, run at survey level. TCRdb keeps only in-frame clones here, not all; method: immunoSEQ multiplex PCR. The table has tens of thousands of clones, more than 85% seen once. The sample consisted of unsorted PBMCs, taken about 5 years before starting antiretroviral therapy. These TCRs come from a man over 45 with HIV.

The V and J genes are TRBV7-2 and TRBJ1-1; TRBD1 might be the D (6 bases). The CDR3 is 14 residues long. Germline V gene sequence: CDR1 SGHTA, CDR2 FQGNSA. Trimming pared 4 bases from V and 10 bases from J, leaving 19 bases between. The CDR3 sequence: CASSSGHGVVGAFF. The CDR3 DNA follows: TGTGCCAGCAGCTCGGGACACGGAGTGGTTGGAGCTTTCTTT.

V and J are TRBV9 and TRBJ1-3; unclear D gene. This CDR3 comprises 15 residues. Germline assignment: CDR1 SGDLS and CDR2 YYNGEE. V was pared by 0 bases and J by 0 bases, with 7 bases between. CDR3 sequence reads: CASSVGPASGNTIYF. In DNA form, the CDR3 reads TGTGCCAGCAGCGTAGGTCCAGCCTCTGGAAACACCATATATTTT.

The table lists this clone with a count of one. The chain recombines TRBV7-2 with TRBJ1-1, with D perhaps TRBD1 (5 bases). Germline V gene sequence: CDR1 SGHTA, CDR2 FQGNSA. The V and J ends lost 6 bases and 0 bases respectively, with 14 bases between them. The CDR3 covers 15 residues. For the CDR3, the DNA is TGTGCCAGCAGTTCACGGGGAGGGGTGAACACTGAAGCTTTCTTT. Translated: CASSSRGGVNTEAFF.

The rearrangement uses TRBV28 and TRBJ1-2; TRBD1 agrees at 8 bases. Germline CDR1 reads MDHEN; CDR2 reads SYDVKM. This CDR3 spans 13 amino acids. Losses at the gene ends were 8 bases for V and 4 bases for J; bases not matched to a gene: 6. CDR3 loop: CASRDRTSYGYTF. The CDR3 nucleotides are TGTGCCAGCCGGGACAGGACTTCCTATGGCTACACCTTC.

This clone was seen more than once but under ten times. The gene calls are TRBV2 and TRBJ1-1; D gene unclear. From germline, CDR1 is SNHLY and CDR2 FYNNEI. CDR3 size: 13 residues. With 3 bases removed from V and 1 base from J, the gap between germline ends came to 6 bases. The CDR3 here is CASSDEANTEAFF. As DNA, the CDR3 is TGTGCCAGCAGTGATGAGGCGAACACTGAAGCTTTCTTT.

The V gene is TRBV25-1, the J gene TRBJ2-5; possibly TRBD1 for D (5 bases). Germline CDR1 is MGHDK and CDR2 is SYGVNS. This CDR3 spans 14 amino acids. Trimming removed 1 base at V and 0 bases at J, with 6 bases between. CDR3 bases: TGTGCCAGCAGTGAATCAGGGAACCAAGAGACCCAGTACTTC. This gives the protein CASSESGNQETQYF.

The J gene is TRBJ2-1, the V gene TRBV4-3, with D uncertain. The ends were cut back, 0 bases at V and 4 bases at J, with 13 bases in the middle. The length of the CDR3 is 16 residues. Looked up from germline, CDR1 is LGHNA and CDR2 is YSLEER. Here the CDR3 DNA reads TGCGCCAGCAGCCAAGAACCCATTCAACCTTACAATGAGCAGTTCTTC. Translation gives CASSQEPIQPYNEQFF.

The chain has TRBV5-5 and TRBJ2-7; no clear D gene. V dropped 4 bases and J dropped 0 bases, with 17 bases sitting between them. The CDR3 consists of 16 residues. The germline V gene encodes CDR1 SGHKS and CDR2 YYEKEE (reference sequence). CDR3 region: CASSLGKGLSSYEQYF. Here the CDR3 DNA reads TGTGCCAGCAGCCTCGGTAAGGGCTTAAGCTCCTACGAGCAGTACTTC.

This sequence joins TRBV10-2 and TRBJ1-2; no reliable D call. CDR3 length: 13 amino acids. CDR1 WSHSY and CDR2 SAAADI come from the germline V gene. The ends were cut back, 0 bases at V and 7 bases at J, with 9 bases in the middle. The CDR3 DNA reads TGCGCCAGCAGTGAGTCGCGGGGAATTGGCTACACCTTC. Amino acid sequence: CASSESRGIGYTF.

The rearrangement joins TRBV6-5 to TRBJ1-2; D is possibly TRBD1 (5 bases). The CDR3 sequence is 13 residues long. Trimming pared 3 bases from V and 8 bases from J, leaving 13 bases between. Germline V gene sequence: CDR1 MNHEY, CDR2 SVGAGI. The CDR3, as DNA: TGTGCCAGCAGTTATCACCCTAGGGGAGGCTACACCTTC. Its protein product is CASSYHPRGGYTF.

The J gene is TRBJ2-1, the V gene TRBV2, with D uncertain. The CDR3 is made up of 13 amino acids. Trimming pared 4 bases from V and 10 bases from J, leaving 14 bases between. Germline-derived CDR1 and CDR2 are SNHLY and FYNNEI. The CDR3 DNA reads TGTGCCAGCAGTGTAGACCAACCGACAGAGCAGTTCTTC. It yields the protein CASSVDQPTEQFF.

The V call is TRBV12-5, the J call TRBJ2-2, with 13 bases lining up with TRBD2. The germline gives CDR1 LGHNT, CDR2 FRNRAP. The CDR3 has 20 residues. V trimming: 0 bases; J trimming: 0 bases; junction bases outside the gene matches: 7. The chain's CDR3 is CASGLVQGLAGTPNTGELFF. DNA of the CDR3: TGTGCTAGTGGTTTGGTACAGGGACTAGCGGGGACTCCGAACACCGGGGAGCTGTTTTTT.

The chain is built from TRBV5-6 and TRBJ1-3, with a weak D call TRBD1 (5 bases). V was cut by 1 base and J by 1 base, with 12 bases left in between. This CDR3 is 16 amino acids long. The germline V gene has CDR1 SGHDT and CDR2 YYEEEE. The CDR3: CASSLWPGWSGNTIYF. For the CDR3, the DNA is TGTGCCAGCAGCTTGTGGCCAGGGTGGTCTGGAAACACCATATATTTT.

For the CDR3, the DNA is TGTGCCAGCAGTTTGTATCATGGGGGGGCCTACGAGCAGTACTTC. It specifies CASSLYHGGAYEQYF. The V call is TRBV6-5, the J call TRBJ2-7; TRBD2 agrees at 7 bases. Germline CDR1 reads MNHEY; CDR2 reads SVGAGI. This CDR3 is 15 amino acids long. The V and J ends lost 4 bases and 2 bases, in that order; junction bases with no gene match: 8.

The chain joins TRBV18 to TRBJ1-4; a weak D match, TRBD1 (5 bases). The germline CDR1 and CDR2 sequences are KGHSH and LQKENI. CDR3 length: 16 amino acids. V lost 4 bases, J lost 0 bases, and 12 bases lay in between. Written as DNA, the CDR3 is TGTGCCAGCTCACAGGGACTGACATCAACTAATGAAAAACTGTTTTTT. It codes for CASSQGLTSTNEKLFF.

V usage is TRBV14 and J usage is TRBJ2-3, with TRBD1 matching over 7 bases. V lost 0 bases and J lost 5; bases outside the gene matches: 5. This CDR3 is built from 15 residues. From germline, CDR1 is SGHDN and CDR2 FVKESK. The CDR3 DNA reads TGTGCCAGCAGCCAAGAGCTCGACAGGGTAGATACGCAGTATTTT. Its protein product is CASSQELDRVDTQYF.

The rearrangement joins TRBV7-6 to TRBJ1-3; D gene ambiguous. The V gene's germline CDR1 is SGHVS and CDR2 FNYEAQ. Trimming stripped 1 base from V and 1 base from J, with 14 bases between. This CDR3 comprises 17 residues. CDR3 nucleotide sequence: TGTGCCAGCAGCTTAGAGGTGGCGGTTGCTTCTGGAAACACCATATATTTT. Its translation: CASSLEVAVASGNTIYF.

V is TRBV4-1 and J is TRBJ1-2; TRBD1 is a possible D gene (6 bases). V shed 4 bases and J shed 4 bases, with 19 bases lying between them. CDR1 and CDR2 from the germline V gene are MGHRA and YSYEKL. The CDR3 runs 16 residues. The CDR3 loop reads CASSPSLRGSSYGYTF. CDR3 DNA: TGCGCCAGCAGCCCCTCGCTCAGGGGCTCTAGCTATGGCTACACCTTC.

The chain employs TRBV29-1 and TRBJ2-3; D may be TRBD2 (6 bases). Trimming removed 3 bases from V and 6 bases from J, with 10 bases in between. The germline V gene encodes CDR1 SQVTM and CDR2 ANQGSEA. This CDR3 has 12 amino acids. The DNA of the CDR3 is TGCAGCGTTGACGGCGGGATCGATACGCAGTATTTT. It specifies CSVDGGIDTQYF.

A few counts support this clone. V gene TRBV2 combines with J gene TRBJ1-5; the D gene is possibly TRBD1 (5 bases). The germline V gene encodes CDR1 SNHLY and CDR2 FYNNEI. This CDR3 is 15 amino acids long. Trimming took 2 bases from V and 7 from J, leaving 15 bases between them. The CDR3 DNA follows: TGTGCCAGCAGTGAAAGTAGGGGAGGGAACCAGCCCCAGCATTTT. Translation: CASSESRGGNQPQHF.

The chain uses TRBV2 and TRBJ2-3, with 10 bases fitting TRBD2. Germline-derived CDR1 and CDR2 are SNHLY and FYNNEI. Trimming at V came to 7 bases and at J to 7 bases, leaving 8 bases not matched to a gene. The CDR3 runs 14 residues. The CDR3 sequence: CASIRTSGSYTQYF. The CDR3 coding sequence is TGTGCCAGCATTCGGACTAGCGGTAGTTATACGCAGTATTTT.

This sequence joins TRBV13 and TRBJ2-1; D unresolved. Trimming removed 2 bases from V and 1 base from J, with 6 bases in between. Germline V CDR1 and CDR2: PRHDT, FYEKMQ (reference sequence). The CDR3 length is 14 residues. CDR3 sequence reads: CASSLPGSYNEQFF. The CDR3 DNA sequence: TGTGCCAGCAGCTTACCCGGGTCCTACAATGAGCAGTTCTTC.

The chain recombines TRBV7-2 with TRBJ1-3; D perhaps matches TRBD1 (6 bases). The CDR3 length is 17 residues. Germline V CDR1 and CDR2: SGHTA, FQGNSA. V was trimmed by 5 bases and J by 0 bases, leaving 17 bases between them. The CDR3 bases are TGTGCCAGCAGCAAGGACAGCCTCCCGCTCTCTGGAAACACCATATATTTT. This gives the protein CASSKDSLPLSGNTIYF.

The V call is TRBV27, the J call TRBJ2-2, with D possibly TRBD1 on 5 matching bases. V lost 6 bases and J lost 4, with 12 bases in between. This CDR3 has 14 amino acids. Germline values: CDR1 MNHEY, CDR2 SMNVEV (reference sequence). The CDR3 nucleotides are TGTGCCAGCAGGGACATAAGTCCCACCGGGGAGCTGTTTTTT. Translating gives CASRDISPTGELFF.

The rearrangement uses TRBV20-1 and TRBJ2-3; D gene uncertain. This CDR3 has 11 residues. Trimming shortened V by 8 bases and J by 3 bases, and 9 bases separated the two germline ends. The germline gives CDR1 DFQATT, CDR2 SNEGSKA (reference sequence). The DNA of the CDR3 is TGCAGTCTCAAACTAACAGATACGCAGTATTTT. This translates into CSLKLTDTQYF.